This paragraph covers one T cell receptor beta chain sequence. This clonotype was counted at least ten times. Its specific antigen is unknown. One base away there is no much larger clone; base qualities are not given. The entry originates in a study of low-dose radiotherapy and immunotherapy resistance in tumors (dated 2022 in TCRdb). For context, the study as a whole: Cohort 1 received 0.5 Gy per fraction every 2 weeks, with a prescribed total PTV dose of 6.5 Gy. Cohort 2 received 1 Gy per fraction every two weeks, with a total of 13 Gy over 26 weeks. Nivolumab and ipilimumab were both given intravenously, with nivolumab at a 240 mg flat dose every two weeks and ipilimumab at 1 mg/kg every six weeks. Cyclophosphamide 200 mg/m2 was given intravenously every two weeks, one day before each radiation and immunotherapy administration. Aspirin 300 mg was taken orally once daily by patients for four cycles, starting on cycle 1 day 1. The trial did not randomize participants into treatment groups. Eight patients were included in the translational analysis, namely three from the first dose cohort plus the first five from the second dose cohort.

Reading the label with the study, this specimen's time point is: after trial treatment. Per the publication, the treatment or condition label means: LDRT plus nivolumab, ipilimumab, low-dose cyclophosphamide and aspirin (RACIN trial). The donors came from RACIN, which was a single-arm phase I dose-escalation trial that paired nivolumab and ipilimumab with aspirin, low-dose cyclophosphamide and low-dose radiotherapy. Patients with advanced, TIL-negative solid tumors were considered eligible. The germline V end is reduced by 5 bases and the J end by 5 bases; junction bases left unmatched: 7. The CDR3 spans 15 residues, from the cysteine through the phenylalanine. Just CDR3 DNA is preserved here, 45 bases in frame from base 1. The germline V gene encodes CDR1 SGHAT and CDR2 FQNNGV. To make first-strand cDNA, Superscript III was used along with a set of TRAV- and TRBV-specific primers so that both the TCRalpha and TCRbeta chains were covered. TCRs were amplified for 20 PCR cycles with Phusion, using a constant-region primer paired with the adapter attached to the V primers. Isolated mRNA was amplified with the MessageAmp II aRNA Amplification Kit, using a roughly 15-hour in vitro transcription at 37°C. The Dynabeads mRNA DIRECT Purification Kit was used to isolate the mRNA for TCR sequencing. Indexed Illumina adapters were added in a second Phusion PCR of 25 to 30 cycles, and the PCR products were purified with AMPure XP beads. Deep sequencing of the TCRalpha and TCRbeta libraries was carried out on an Illumina MiniSeq instrument. Turning to the authors' computational methods: Using custom Perl scripts, TCR sequences encoding the same protein were pooled, out-of-frame sequences were removed, and the abundance of each clonotype was computed. The analysis excluded TCR sequences that were supported by just one read. Shannon entropy, Gini index, clonality, richness, and the frequency of TCRs shared between repertoires were included as repertoire metrics. TCRdb passed the public sequencing reads through fastp at Q25 and MiXCR, retaining productive beta sequences. Rows merge per CDR3 protein into single entries with the most common DNA and genes. TCRdb assigned the V and J calls; the authors' analysis was not used. In all, the sample holds 30,000 to 45,000 distinct CDR3 sequences, and 20% to 25% of those were seen once. Approximately 8.3% of the sample is in the top ten clones.

This sequence originates from a female donor with ovarian cancer. The chain uses TRBV11-2 and TRBJ2-1; 9 junctional bases match TRBD1. The specimen was PBMCs, collected after low-dose radiotherapy plus immunotherapy. The CDR3 has the sequence CASSPDRGRDNEQFF. The DNA sequence is TGTGCCAGCAGCCCTGACAGGGGGAGGGACAATGAGCAGTTCTTC.